A selection of T cell receptor beta chains follows, all from one sample in a study of T cells in Graves' hyperthyroidism and ophthalmopathy. In TCRdb, the multiplex PCR reads were re-called with MiXCR into one record per CDR3 protein. This sample has some 300,000 distinct CDR3 sequences, with approximately 18% found just once. Sequencing was done on a sample of blood. All receptors come from a man over 45 with Graves' ophthalmopathy. Each CDR3 is given with its conserved first and last residue. The order of the fields is V gene, D gene, clone size, J gene, CDR3 DNA, CDR3 protein. A D gene is named only where the DNA matches it firmly. Part of the rows lack a size; the others show once, few, many or a class for expanded clones.

TRBV29-1,-,few,TRBJ1-2,TGCAGCGCCGGGACAACCACCTATGGCTACACCTTC,CSAGTTTYGYTF
TRBV7-9,-,few,TRBJ1-2,TGTGCCAGCAGCTTTGAGGATAACTATGGCTACACCTTC,CASSFEDNYGYTF
TRBV27,TRBD2,-,TRBJ2-5,TGTGCCAGCAGCCTAACTAGCGGGAGGCGTCAAGAGACCCAGTACTTC,CASSLTSGRRQETQYF
TRBV5-1,-,few,TRBJ2-6,TGCGCCAGCAGCCTGGCAGGGGCCAACGTCCTGACTTTC,CASSLAGANVLTF
TRBV29-1,-,few,TRBJ1-3,TGCAGCGTTGCAGGGACTCTTGACTCTGGAAACACCATATATTTT,CSVAGTLDSGNTIYF
TRBV20-1,-,many,TRBJ2-1,TGCAGTGCTAGGGATGACGCTAGACCATACAATGAGCAGTTCTTC,CSARDDARPYNEQFF
TRBV27,TRBD2,-,TRBJ2-4,TGTGCCAGCAGGCCACGGGGACTAGCGGCGGGAATAGCCAAAAACATTCAGTACTTC,CASRPRGLAAGIAKNIQYF
TRBV5-6,-,many,TRBJ2-6,TGTGCCAGCAGCTTGGCCCCCTTCGCCTCTGGGGCCAACGTCCTGACTTTC,CASSLAPFASGANVLTF
TRBV20-1,TRBD1,-,TRBJ1-1,TGCAGTGCTAAACAGGGGTCCACTGAAGCTTTCTTT,CSAKQGSTEAFF
TRBV6-1,-,few,TRBJ2-3,TGTGCCAGCAGTGAAAGGGGTGGCCAAGAAACAAGAAGCACAGATACGCAGTATTTT,CASSERGGQETRSTDTQYF
TRBV28,-,many,TRBJ2-7,TGTGCCAGCAGTCCAGAGTGGACCTCCTACGAGCAGTACTTC,CASSPEWTSYEQYF